Included here is one T cell receptor (beta chain) sequence, with context. Its antigen specificity is not known. Base qualities are not recorded, but no much larger clone differs from it by a single base. The junction shows trimming of 3 bases on V and 8 bases on J, plus 5 bases between the germline ends. Including cysteine and phenylalanine, the CDR3 has 11 amino acids. The DNA shown is the 33-base CDR3, in frame from base 1. This sample is part of a study of T cell responses to AZD1222 COVID-19 vaccine (dated by TCRdb to about 2021). For context, the study as a whole: A total of 240 or so trial participants underwent TCR sequencing, of whom under 220 had received two doses of AZD1222 and approximately 26 had received two doses of the MenACWY control vaccine. Trial participants were enrolled by age into 18-55, 56-69 and 70-plus year subgroups, with roughly 160, 29 and 62 TCR-sequenced participants respectively.

The sample's time point, from its label and the paper: about 28 days (+/-7) after the second vaccine dose. AZD1222 recipients given second doses at about 4 weeks or at about 12 weeks were pooled, since spike-specific TCR depth and breadth were not found to differ between the two schedules. Vaccinee samples came from UK trials COV001 and COV002, including a single-blind randomized controlled phase 2/3 trial of AZD1222 (ChAdOx1 nCoV-19) in healthy adults. For TCRbeta chain sequencing, PBMC samples were collected from trial participants at day 0 and at day 28 after the second dose. Overall study results and their limits: The 56-69-year group was small, and its depth increase did not reach significance, likely because of low power. Nearly half of unique spike-specific TCRs reportedly recognized epitopes outside regions mutated in the B.1.351 and B.1.1.7 variants. Conclusions about previously exposed vaccinees were limited because only six AZD1222 recipients were SARS-CoV-2 seropositive at baseline. Because no day 14 peak-response samples were available, the repertoires could be characterized only after the peak T cell response. After two AZD1222 doses, spike-specific TCR breadth and depth were significantly higher than at day 0 and than in MenACWY recipients. Most participants were white British and females outnumbered males, and the authors suggested that clonal diversity may have been underestimated. The vaccine-associated CD4 TCRs covered the entire spike protein, and the dominant responses fell in regions 160-218 and 743-854.

The CDR3 regions of human TCRbeta chains were analyzed by immunosequencing. The paper's processing steps were these. Repertoire TCRs were checked for matches against a reference library of SARS-CoV-2-specific TCRs that had been generated using the MIRA antigen-specificity platform. Breadth was defined as the fraction of unique TCRs that were SARS-CoV-2-associated. Depth was defined as the fraction of total T cells that were SARS-CoV-2-associated. Each spike-specific TCR was assigned to its reactive spike region and to a CD4 or CD8 class using the MIRA data. Log10-transformed breadth and depth values were compared by one-way ANOVA with Sidak's multiple comparisons tests. Held by TCRdb, this immuneACCESS table contains in-frame sequences only and omits some clones. Under half of the omission traces to an unresolved V gene where checked; the cause of the rest is unknown. The V and J calls and clone size are taken from that table; D and trimming were inferred from the DNA. The sample table shows some 120,000 clones, and around 80% are seen once. Approximately 26% of the sample rests with the top ten.

The sequencing here drew on peripheral blood, taken 28 days after the second AZD1222 dose. In this chain, TRBV12-3 or TRBV12-4 is recombined with TRBJ2-1; no D segment can be confidently identified. The TCR was taken from an adult who received the AZD1222 COVID-19 vaccine. The CDR3 sequence is CASSFGDEQFF. The nucleotide sequence reads as follows: TGTGCCAGCAGTTTTGGGGATGAGCAGTTCTTC.